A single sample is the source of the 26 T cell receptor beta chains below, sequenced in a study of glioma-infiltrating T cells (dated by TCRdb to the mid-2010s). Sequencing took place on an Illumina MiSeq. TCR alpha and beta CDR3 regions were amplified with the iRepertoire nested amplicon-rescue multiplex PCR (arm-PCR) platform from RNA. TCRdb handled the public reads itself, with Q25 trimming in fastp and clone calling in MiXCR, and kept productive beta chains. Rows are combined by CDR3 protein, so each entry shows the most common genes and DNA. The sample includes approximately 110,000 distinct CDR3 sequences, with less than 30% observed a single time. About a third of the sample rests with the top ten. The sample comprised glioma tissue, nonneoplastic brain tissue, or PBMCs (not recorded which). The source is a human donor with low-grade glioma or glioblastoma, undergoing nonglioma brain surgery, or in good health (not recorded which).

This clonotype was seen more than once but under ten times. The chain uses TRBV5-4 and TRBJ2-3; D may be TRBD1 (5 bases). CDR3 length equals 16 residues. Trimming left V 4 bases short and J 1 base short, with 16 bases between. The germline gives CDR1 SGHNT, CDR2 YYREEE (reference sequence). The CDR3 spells CASSLDQGSRTDTQYF. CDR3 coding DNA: TGTGCCAGCAGCCTTGACCAGGGAAGCCGCACAGATACGCAGTATTTT.

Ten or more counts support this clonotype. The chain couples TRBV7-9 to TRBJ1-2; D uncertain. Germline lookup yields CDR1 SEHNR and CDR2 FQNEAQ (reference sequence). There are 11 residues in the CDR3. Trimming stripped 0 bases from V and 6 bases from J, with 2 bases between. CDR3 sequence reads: CASSLADGYTF. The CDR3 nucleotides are TGTGCCAGCAGCTTAGCAGATGGCTACACCTTC.

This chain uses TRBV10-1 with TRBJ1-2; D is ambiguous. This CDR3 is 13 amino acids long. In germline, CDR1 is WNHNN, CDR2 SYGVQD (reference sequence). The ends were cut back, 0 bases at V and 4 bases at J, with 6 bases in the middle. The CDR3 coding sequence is TGCGCCAGCAGTGAGTCGGCAGTCTATGGCTACACCTTC. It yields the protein CASSESAVYGYTF.

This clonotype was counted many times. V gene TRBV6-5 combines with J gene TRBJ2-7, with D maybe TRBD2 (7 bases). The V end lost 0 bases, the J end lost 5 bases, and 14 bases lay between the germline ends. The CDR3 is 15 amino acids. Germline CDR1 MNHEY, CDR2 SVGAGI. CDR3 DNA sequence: TGTGCCAGCAGTTACTCGCGGACTAGGACAGACGAGCAGTACTTC. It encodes CASSYSRTRTDEQYF.

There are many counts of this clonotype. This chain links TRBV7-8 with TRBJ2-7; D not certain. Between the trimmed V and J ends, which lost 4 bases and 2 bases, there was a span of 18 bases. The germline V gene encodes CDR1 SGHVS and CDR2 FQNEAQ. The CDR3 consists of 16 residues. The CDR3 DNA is TGTGCCAGCAGCTCCCAAGGAGCGCCTGCTCCCTACGAGCAGTACTTC. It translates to CASSSQGAPAPYEQYF.

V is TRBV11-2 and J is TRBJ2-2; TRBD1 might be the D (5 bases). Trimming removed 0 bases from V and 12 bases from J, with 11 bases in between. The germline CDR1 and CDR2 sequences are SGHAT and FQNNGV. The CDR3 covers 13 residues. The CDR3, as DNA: TGTGCCAGCAGCTTAGATATAAAGGACAAGCTGTTTTTT. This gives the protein CASSLDIKDKLFF. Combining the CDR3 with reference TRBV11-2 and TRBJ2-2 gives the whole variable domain EAGVAQSPRYKIIEKRQSVAFWCNPISGHATLYWYQQILGQGPKLLIQFQNNGVVDDSQLPKDRFSAERLKGVDSTLKIQPAKLEDSAVYLCASSLDIKDKLFFGEGSRLTVL.

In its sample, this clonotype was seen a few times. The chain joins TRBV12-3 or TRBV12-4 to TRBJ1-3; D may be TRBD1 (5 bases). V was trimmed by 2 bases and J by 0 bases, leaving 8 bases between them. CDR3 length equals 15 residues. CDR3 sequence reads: CASSLLTASGNTIYF. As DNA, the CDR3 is TGTGCCAGCAGTTTATTGACAGCCTCTGGAAACACCATATATTTT.

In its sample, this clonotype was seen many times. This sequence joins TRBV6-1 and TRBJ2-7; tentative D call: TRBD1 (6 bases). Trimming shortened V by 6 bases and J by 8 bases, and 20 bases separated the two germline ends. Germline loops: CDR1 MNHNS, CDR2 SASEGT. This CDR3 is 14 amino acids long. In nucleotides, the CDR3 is TGTGCCAGCAGAGACCCGGGGACATTATCAAAGCAGTACTTC. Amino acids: CASRDPGTLSKQYF.

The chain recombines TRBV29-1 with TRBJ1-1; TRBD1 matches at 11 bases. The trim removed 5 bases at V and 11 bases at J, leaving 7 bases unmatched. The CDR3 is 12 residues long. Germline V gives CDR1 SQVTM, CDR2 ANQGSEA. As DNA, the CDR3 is TGCAGCGTTACCGGGACAGGGGGATCCGCTTTCTTT. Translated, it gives CSVTGTGGSAFF. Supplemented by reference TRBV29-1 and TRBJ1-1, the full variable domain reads SAVISQKPSRDICQRGTSLTIQCQVDSQVTMMFWYRQQPGQSLTLIATANQGSEATYESGFVIDKFPISRPNLTFSTLTVSNMSPEDSSIYLCSVTGTGGSAFFGQGTRLTVV.

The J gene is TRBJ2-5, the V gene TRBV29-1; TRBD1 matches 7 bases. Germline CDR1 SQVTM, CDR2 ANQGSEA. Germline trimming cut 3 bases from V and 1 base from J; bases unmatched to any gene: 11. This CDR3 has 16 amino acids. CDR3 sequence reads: CSVDWERGRLQETQYF. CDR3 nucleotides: TGCAGCGTTGATTGGGAGAGGGGGCGCCTCCAAGAGACCCAGTACTTC.

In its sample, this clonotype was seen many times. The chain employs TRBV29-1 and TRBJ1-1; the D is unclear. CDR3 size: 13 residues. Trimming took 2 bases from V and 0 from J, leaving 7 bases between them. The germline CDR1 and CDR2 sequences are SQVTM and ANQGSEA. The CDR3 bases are TGCAGCGTTGAACCGATTATGAACACTGAAGCTTTCTTT. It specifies CSVEPIMNTEAFF.

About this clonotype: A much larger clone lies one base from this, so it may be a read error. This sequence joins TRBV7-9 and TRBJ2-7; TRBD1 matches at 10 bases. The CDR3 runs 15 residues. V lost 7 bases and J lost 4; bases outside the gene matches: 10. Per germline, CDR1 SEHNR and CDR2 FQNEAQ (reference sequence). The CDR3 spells CASIPGQGSPYEQYF. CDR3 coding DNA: TGTGCCAGCATCCCGGGACAGGGGTCTCCATACGAGCAGTACTTC.

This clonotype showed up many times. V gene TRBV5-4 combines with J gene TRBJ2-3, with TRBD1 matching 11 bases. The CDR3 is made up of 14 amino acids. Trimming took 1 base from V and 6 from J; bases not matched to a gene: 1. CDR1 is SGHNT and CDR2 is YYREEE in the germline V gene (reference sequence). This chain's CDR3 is CASSLRTGGDTQYF. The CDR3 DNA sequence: TGTGCCAGCAGCTTGAGGACAGGGGGCGATACGCAGTATTTT.

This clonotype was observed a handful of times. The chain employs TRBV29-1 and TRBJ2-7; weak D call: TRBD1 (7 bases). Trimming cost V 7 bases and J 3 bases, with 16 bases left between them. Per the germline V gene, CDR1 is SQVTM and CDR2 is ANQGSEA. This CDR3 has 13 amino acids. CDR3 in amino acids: CSADRDGGYEQYF. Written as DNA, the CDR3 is TGCAGCGCTGACAGGGACGGGGGCTACGAGCAGTACTTC.

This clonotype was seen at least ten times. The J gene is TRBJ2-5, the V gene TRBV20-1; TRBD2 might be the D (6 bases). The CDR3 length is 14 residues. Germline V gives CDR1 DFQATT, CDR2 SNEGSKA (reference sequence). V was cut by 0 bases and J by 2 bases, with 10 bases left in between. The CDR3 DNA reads TGCAGTGCTAGAGATCGGAGGGGACAAGAGACCCAGTACTTC. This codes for CSARDRRGQETQYF.

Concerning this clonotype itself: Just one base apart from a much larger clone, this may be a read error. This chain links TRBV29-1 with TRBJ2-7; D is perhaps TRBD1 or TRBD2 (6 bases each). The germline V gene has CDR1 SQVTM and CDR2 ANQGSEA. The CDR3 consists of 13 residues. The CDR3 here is CSVPGGREDERYF. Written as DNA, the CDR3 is TGCAGCGTCCCCGGGGGCAGGGAGGACGAGCGGTACTTC.

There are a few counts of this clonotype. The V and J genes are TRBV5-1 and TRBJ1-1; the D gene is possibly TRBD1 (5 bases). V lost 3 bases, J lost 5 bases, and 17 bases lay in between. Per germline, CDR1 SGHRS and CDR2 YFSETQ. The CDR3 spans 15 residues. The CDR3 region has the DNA TGCGCCAGCAGCTCTAAGGACACCGGGGGGACTGAAGCTTTCTTT. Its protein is CASSSKDTGGTEAFF.

CDR3 sequence: CASSQRRTSGRAGETQYF. The CDR3 nucleotides read TGCGCCAGCAGCCAACGTCGGACTAGCGGGAGGGCCGGAGAGACCCAGTACTTC. The rearrangement uses TRBV4-1 and TRBJ2-5; 15 bases are a match to TRBD2. Germline CDR1 is MGHRA and CDR2 is YSYEKL. The J segment lost 4 bases and the V segment lost 2 bases, leaving 8 bases of the junction unmatched. The length of the CDR3 is 18 residues.

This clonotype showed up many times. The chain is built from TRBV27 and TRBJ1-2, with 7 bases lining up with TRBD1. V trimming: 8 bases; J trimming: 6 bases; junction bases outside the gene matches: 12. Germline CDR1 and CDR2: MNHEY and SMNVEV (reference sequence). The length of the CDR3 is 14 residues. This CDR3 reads CASAPGRGYDGYTF. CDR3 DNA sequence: TGTGCCAGCGCCCCTGGCAGGGGGTATGATGGCTACACCTTC.

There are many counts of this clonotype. Here the CDR3 reads CASSLQGSQETQYF. The CDR3 nucleotides read TGTGCCAGCAGCTTGCAAGGATCCCAAGAGACCCAGTACTTC. This chain connects TRBV5-4 to TRBJ2-5; D is unresolved. Trimming stripped 1 base from V and 1 base from J, with 8 bases between. CDR1 is SGHNT, CDR2 YYREEE, per germline (reference sequence). The CDR3 runs 14 residues.

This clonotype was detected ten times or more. The CDR3 DNA follows: TGTGCCAGCAGCTTAGGATTGGCAGGGATGGGTGAGCAGTTCTTC. It yields the protein CASSLGLAGMGEQFF. This sequence joins TRBV7-2 and TRBJ2-1; D may be TRBD1 (5 bases). Germline V CDR1 and CDR2: SGHTA, FQGNSA. The V and J ends lost 1 base and 9 bases respectively, with 16 bases between them. The CDR3 consists of 15 residues.

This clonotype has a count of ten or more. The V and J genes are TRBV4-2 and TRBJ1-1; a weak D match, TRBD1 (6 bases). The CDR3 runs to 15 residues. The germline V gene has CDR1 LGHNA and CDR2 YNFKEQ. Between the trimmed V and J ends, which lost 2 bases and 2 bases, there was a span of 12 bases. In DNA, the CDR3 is TGTGCCAGCAGCCAACCAGGGGTTTTAAACACTGAAGCTTTCTTT. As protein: CASSQPGVLNTEAFF.

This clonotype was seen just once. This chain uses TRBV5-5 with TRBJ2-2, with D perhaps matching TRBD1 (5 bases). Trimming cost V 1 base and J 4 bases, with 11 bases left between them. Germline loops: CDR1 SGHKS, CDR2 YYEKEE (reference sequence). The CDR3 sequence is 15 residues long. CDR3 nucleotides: TGTGCCAGCAGCTTGAAAGGGGTACTCACCGGGGAGCTGTTTTTT. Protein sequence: CASSLKGVLTGELFF.

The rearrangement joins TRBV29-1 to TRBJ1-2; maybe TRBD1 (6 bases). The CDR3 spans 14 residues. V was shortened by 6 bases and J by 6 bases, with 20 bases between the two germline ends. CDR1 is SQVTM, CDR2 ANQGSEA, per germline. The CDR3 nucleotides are TGCAGCGTGGGTGAGCAGGGGCGACGCAATGGCTACACCTTC. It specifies CSVGEQGRRNGYTF.

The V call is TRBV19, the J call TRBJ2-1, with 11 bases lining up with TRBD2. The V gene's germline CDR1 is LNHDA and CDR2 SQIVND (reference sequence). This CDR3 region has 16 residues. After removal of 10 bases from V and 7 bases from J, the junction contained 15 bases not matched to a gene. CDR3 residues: CATITAGLAGGNEQFF. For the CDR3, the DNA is TGTGCCACCATCACCGCGGGGCTAGCGGGAGGTAATGAGCAGTTCTTC. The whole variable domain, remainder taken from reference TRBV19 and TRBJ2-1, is DGGITQSPKYLFRKEGQNVTLSCEQNLNHDAMYWYRQDPGQGLRLIYYSQIVNDFQKGDIAEGYSVSREKKESFPLTVTSAQKNPTAFYLCATITAGLAGGNEQFFGPGTRLTVL.

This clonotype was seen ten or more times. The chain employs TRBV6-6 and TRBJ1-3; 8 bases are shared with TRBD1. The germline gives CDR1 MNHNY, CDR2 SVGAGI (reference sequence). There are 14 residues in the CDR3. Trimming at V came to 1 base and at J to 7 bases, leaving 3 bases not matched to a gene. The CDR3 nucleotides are TGTGCCAGCAGTTACTTCAGGGGGCCGAACACCATATATTTT. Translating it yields CASSYFRGPNTIYF.